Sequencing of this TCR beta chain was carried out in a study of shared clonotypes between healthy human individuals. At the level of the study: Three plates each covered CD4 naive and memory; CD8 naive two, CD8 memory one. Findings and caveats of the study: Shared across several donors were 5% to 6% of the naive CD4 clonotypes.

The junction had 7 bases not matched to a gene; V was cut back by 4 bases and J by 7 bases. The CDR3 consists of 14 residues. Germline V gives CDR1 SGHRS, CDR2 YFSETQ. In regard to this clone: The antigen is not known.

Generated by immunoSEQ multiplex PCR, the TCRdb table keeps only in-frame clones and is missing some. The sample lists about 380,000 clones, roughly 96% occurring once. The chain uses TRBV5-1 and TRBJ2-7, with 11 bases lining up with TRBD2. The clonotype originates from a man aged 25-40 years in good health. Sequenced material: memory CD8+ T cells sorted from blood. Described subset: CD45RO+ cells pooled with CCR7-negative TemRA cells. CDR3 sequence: CASSGTSGRREQYF. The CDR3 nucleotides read TGCGCCAGCAGCGGGACTAGCGGCCGACGGGAGCAGTACTTC.